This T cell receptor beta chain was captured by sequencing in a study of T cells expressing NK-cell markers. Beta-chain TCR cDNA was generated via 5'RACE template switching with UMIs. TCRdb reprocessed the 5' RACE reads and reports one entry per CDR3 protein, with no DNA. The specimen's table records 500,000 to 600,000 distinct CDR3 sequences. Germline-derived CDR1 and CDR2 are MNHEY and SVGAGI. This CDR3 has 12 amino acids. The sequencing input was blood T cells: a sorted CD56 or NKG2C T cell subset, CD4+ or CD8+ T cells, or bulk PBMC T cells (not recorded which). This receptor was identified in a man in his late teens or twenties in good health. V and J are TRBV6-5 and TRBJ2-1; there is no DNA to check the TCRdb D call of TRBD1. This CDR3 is CASGTGYGEQFF.